This TCR beta chain was obtained from a study of blood T cell repertoires in COVID-19. The study recruited people aged roughly 18 to 100 years across approximately 24 US areas. Libraries were prepared by immunoSEQ multiplex PCR; TCRdb keeps only in-frame clonotypes and omits some of them. This table has a few hundred thousand clones, more than 90% appearing once. The CDR3 runs 17 residues. V lost 0 bases and J lost 7; bases outside the gene matches: 12. Per the germline V gene, CDR1 is SGHRS and CDR2 is YFSETQ. The sample comprised PBMCs or T cells enriched from blood (not recorded which). This chain joins TRBV5-1 and TRBJ2-1; 8 bases match TRBD2. This TCR was sampled from a woman aged 30 to 39 who had recovered from COVID-19. The CDR3 coding sequence is TGCGCCAGCAGCTTGGCCGGAACTAGCGGAGGGGGAAATGAGCAGTTCTTC. Amino acids: CASSLAGTSGGGNEQFF.